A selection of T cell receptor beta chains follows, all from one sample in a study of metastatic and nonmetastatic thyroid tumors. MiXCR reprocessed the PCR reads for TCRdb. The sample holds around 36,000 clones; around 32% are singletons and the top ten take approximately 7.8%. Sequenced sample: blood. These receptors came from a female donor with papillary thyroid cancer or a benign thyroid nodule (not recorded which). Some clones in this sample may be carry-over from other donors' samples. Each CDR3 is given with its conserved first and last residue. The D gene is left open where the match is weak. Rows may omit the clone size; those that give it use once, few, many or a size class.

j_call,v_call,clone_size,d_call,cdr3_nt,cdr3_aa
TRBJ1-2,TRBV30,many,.,TGTGCCTGGAGTGGGGGGGGCTACACCTTC,CAWSGGGYTF
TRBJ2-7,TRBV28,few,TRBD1,TGTGCCAGCAGCCCGGGACAGGGAAGCTCCTACGAGCAGTACTTC,CASSPGQGSSYEQYF
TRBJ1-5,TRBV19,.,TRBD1,TGTGCCAGTAACGACAGGGGTTGGAATCAGCCCCAGCATTTT,CASNDRGWNQPQHF
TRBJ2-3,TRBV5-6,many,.,TGTGCCAGCAGCTTGTTGGTTAGCACAGATACGCAGTATTTT,CASSLLVSTDTQYF
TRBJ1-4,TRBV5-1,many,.,TGCGCCAGCAGCTTGCTCAGGGATGGCAATGAAAAACTGTTTTTT,CASSLLRDGNEKLFF
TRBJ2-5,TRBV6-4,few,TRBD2,TGTGCCAGCAGTGACTCTTGGGGTCGGGGGGAGACACAGTACTTC,CASSDSWGRGETQYF
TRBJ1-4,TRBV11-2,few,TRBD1,TGTGCCAGCAGCTTTCAGGGGGCGAGGGAAAAACTGTTTTTT,CASSFQGAREKLFF
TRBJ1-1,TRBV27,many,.,TGTGCCAGCAGGTCAGGGGCCATGAACACTGAAGCTTTCTTT,CASRSGAMNTEAFF
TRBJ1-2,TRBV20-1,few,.,TGCAGTGCTAGGTCACAGACTAACTATGGATGCACCTTC,CSARSQTNYGCTF
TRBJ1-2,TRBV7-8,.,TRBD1,TGTGCCAGCAGCTTCGCCCCGACAGGGGGCGGCTACACCTTC,CASSFAPTGGGYTF
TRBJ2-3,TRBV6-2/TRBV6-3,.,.,TGTGCCAGCAGCTCCCTCAGGGGAGACACAGATACGCAGTATTTT,CASSSLRGDTDTQYF
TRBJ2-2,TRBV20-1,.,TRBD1,TGCAGTGCCCGCCGGGACAGGTTAACCGGGGAGCTGTTTTTT,CSARRDRLTGELFF
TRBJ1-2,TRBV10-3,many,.,TGTGCCATCAGTGAGGGGGCTAACTATGGCTACACCTTC,CAISEGANYGYTF
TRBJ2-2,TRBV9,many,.,TGTGCCAGCAGCGTAGAGGCGGACGGGGAGCTGTTTTTT,CASSVEADGELFF
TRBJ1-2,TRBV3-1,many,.,TGTGCCAGCAGCCAAGATCAGAAAGGTACCGCCACCTTC,CASSQDQKGTATF
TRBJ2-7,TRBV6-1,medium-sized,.,TGTGCCAGCAGTGAAGTCGCCTACGAGCAGTACTTC,CASSEVAYEQYF
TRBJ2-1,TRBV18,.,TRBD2,TGTGCCAGCTCAGGTGCGGGGGGCTGGAATGAGCAGTTCTTC,CASSGAGGWNEQFF
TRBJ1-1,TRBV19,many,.,TGTGCCAGTAGTATCCTGAACACTGAAGCTTTCTTT,CASSILNTEAFF
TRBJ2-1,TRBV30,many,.,TGTGCCTGGAGCTCCTACTCCTACAATGAGCAGTTCTTC,CAWSSYSYNEQFF
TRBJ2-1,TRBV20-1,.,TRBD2,TGCAGTGCTCCGGGACTAGCGGGGAGATTCTCCTACAATGAGCAGTTCTTC,CSAPGLAGRFSYNEQFF
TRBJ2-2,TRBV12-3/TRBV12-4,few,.,TGTGCCAGCAAGAGGGACGGCAACACCGGGGAGCTGTTTTTT,CASKRDGNTGELFF
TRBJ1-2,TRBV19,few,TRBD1,TGTGCCAGTAGTCCACAGGGGGCAAATGGCTACACCTTC,CASSPQGANGYTF
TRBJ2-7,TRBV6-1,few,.,TGTGCCACTTGGGGAGCAATCCACGAGCAGTACTTC,CATWGAIHEQYF
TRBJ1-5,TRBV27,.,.,TGTGCCAGCAGTTTGACGGTCAATCAGCCCCAGCATTTT,CASSLTVNQPQHF
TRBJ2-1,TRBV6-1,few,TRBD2,TGTGCCAGCAGTGATATAGCGGGGGGGCACAATGAGCAGTTCTTC,CASSDIAGGHNEQFF
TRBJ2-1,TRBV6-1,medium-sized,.,TGTGCCAGCAGTGAGTCGCAGTCTTACAATGAGCAGTTCTTC,CASSESQSYNEQFF
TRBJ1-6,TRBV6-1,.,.,TGTGCCAGCGCGGGAAATCGTGATAATTCACCCCTCCACTTT,CASAGNRDNSPLHF
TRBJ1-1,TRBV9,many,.,TGTGCCAGCAGCCCCACGGGGGTGGGCAGGATAAACACTGAAGCTTTCTTT,CASSPTGVGRINTEAFF